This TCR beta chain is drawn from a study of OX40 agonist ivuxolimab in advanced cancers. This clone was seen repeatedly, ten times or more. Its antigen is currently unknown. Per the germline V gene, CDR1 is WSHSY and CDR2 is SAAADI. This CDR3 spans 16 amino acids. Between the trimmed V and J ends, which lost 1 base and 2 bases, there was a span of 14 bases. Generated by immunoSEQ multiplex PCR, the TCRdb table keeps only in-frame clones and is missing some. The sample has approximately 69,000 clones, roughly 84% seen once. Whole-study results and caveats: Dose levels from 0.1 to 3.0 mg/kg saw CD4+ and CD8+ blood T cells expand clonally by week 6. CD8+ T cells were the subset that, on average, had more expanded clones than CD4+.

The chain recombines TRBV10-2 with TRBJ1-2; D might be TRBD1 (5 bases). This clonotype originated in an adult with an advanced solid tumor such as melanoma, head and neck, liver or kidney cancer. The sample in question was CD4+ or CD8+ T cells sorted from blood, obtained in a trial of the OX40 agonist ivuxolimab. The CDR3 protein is CASSEFTGGLNYGYTF. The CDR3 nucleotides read TGCGCCAGCAGTGAGTTCACAGGTGGGCTAAACTATGGCTACACCTTC.